Shown below are 12 T cell receptor beta chains from a single sample sequenced in a study of Tregs in tolerant kidney transplant recipients. Libraries were prepared by immunoSEQ multiplex PCR; TCRdb keeps only in-frame clonotypes and omits some of them. Recorded here are tens of thousands of clones; the top ten clones represent roughly 2%. Recipients received nonmyeloablative bone marrow transplants from related graft donors, with transient mixed chimerism. This specimen was CD4+ T cells from blood (PBMCs), taken 24 months after the transplant. The receptors originated from a human patient who received a combined kidney and bone marrow transplant. Some T cells may arise from the graft donor.

For this clone: Coverage ceases 3 residues before the CDR3 finishes, and the germline J gene fills in the end. The genes are TRBV20-1 and TRBJ1-1; 9 bases are shared with TRBD1. This CDR3 has 11 residues. Germline V gives CDR1 DFQATT, CDR2 SNEGSKA (reference sequence). CDR3 in amino acids: CSAWPGTGAFF. The covered CDR3 bases are TGCAGTGCTTGGCCGGGGACAGGG.

To note about this clone: The read ends 3 residues shy of where the CDR3 ends; the end is completed using the germline J gene. The chain employs TRBV19 and TRBJ2-4; 7 nucleotides agree with TRBD2. CDR3 length: 17 residues. Germline CDR1 reads LNHDA; CDR2 reads SQIVND (reference sequence). V trimming: 8 bases; J trimming: 1 base; junction bases outside the gene matches: 14. The CDR3: CASAPSGGRDAKNIQYF. Partial CDR3 DNA: TGTGCCAGTGCCCCCTCGGGCGGGAGAGACGCCAAAAACATT.

On this clone: The CDR3 end falls 3 residues outside the read, so it is completed with the germline J gene. V gene TRBV2 combines with J gene TRBJ2-2; 8 bases agree with TRBD2. V shed 5 bases, J shed 5 bases, and the junction held 4 bases outside the gene matches. This CDR3 contains 14 residues. CDR1 and CDR2 (germline): SNHLY, FYNNEI. The CDR3 bases that were read are TGTGCCAGCAGTCTACTAGCGGTAACCGGGGAG. Protein sequence: CASSLLAVTGE. The whole CDR3 is CASSLLAVTGELFF.

Note on this clone: Germline and junction disagree at one end, which may indicate a read error. The read falls 3 residues short of the CDR3 end, and the missing part is taken from the germline J gene. This chain links TRBV7-7 with TRBJ2-2, with TRBD1 identical over 7 bases. Germline V CDR1 and CDR2: SSHAT, FNYEAQ (reference sequence). The CDR3 runs to 13 residues. The CDR3 spells CASSFDRVGELFF. The part of the CDR3 DNA that was read is TGTGCTAGCAGCTTCGACAGGGTTGGGGAG.

Worth noting for this clone: The read finishes 3 residues shy of the CDR3 end, and the germline J gene is used to complete it. The chain uses TRBV5-6 and TRBJ1-5, with D perhaps matching TRBD1 (5 bases). This CDR3 contains 14 residues. V dropped 1 base and J dropped 6 bases, with 11 bases sitting between them. CDR1 and CDR2 from the germline V gene are SGHDT and YYEEEE. CDR3 bases read: TGTGCCAGCAGCTTGAGGGGCAGGGCTCAGCCC. Protein sequence: CASSLRGRAQP. The full CDR3 sequence reads CASSLRGRAQPQHF.

As for this clone: The CDR3 is cut off 3 residues early in the read; its end comes from the germline J gene. The chain has TRBV7-2 and TRBJ1-1; possibly TRBD1 for D (5 bases). The ends were cut back, 0 bases at V and 0 bases at J, with 11 bases in the middle. CDR3 length: 16 residues. Looked up from germline, CDR1 is SGHTA and CDR2 is FQGNSA. CDR3: CASSLAGAGMNTEAFF. The CDR3 bases that were read are TGTGCCAGCAGCTTAGCGGGCGCAGGGATGAACACTGAA.

The CDR3 loop is CASRGLFMNTEAFF. CDR3 bases read: TGTGCCAGCAGGGGGCTTTTCATGAACACTGAA. The chain is built from TRBV2 and TRBJ1-1; D is possibly TRBD1 (5 bases). The CDR3 is cut off 3 residues early in the read; its end comes from the germline J gene. Trimming took off 6 bases at V and 0 bases at J, with 11 bases between the two ends. Germline assignment: CDR1 SNHLY and CDR2 FYNNEI. The CDR3 length is 14 residues. The entire variable domain, with the rest obtained from reference TRBV2 and TRBJ1-1, is as follows: EPEVTQTPSHQVTQMGQEVILRCVPISNHLYFYWYRQILGQKVEFLVSFYNNEISEKSEIFDDQFSVERPDGSNFTLKIRSTKLEDSAMYFCASRGLFMNTEAFFGQGTRLTVV.

CDR3 DNA (partial): TGCAGTGCCAAGAGCGGGGGATCCTACAATGAG. It is translated as CSAKSGGSYNE. In full, the CDR3 is CSAKSGGSYNEQFF. The V and J genes are TRBV20-1 and TRBJ2-1; TRBD2 aligns across 8 bases. The CDR3 extends 3 residues past the end of the read, so its final part is completed from the germline J gene. V trimming: 6 bases; J trimming: 1 base; junction bases outside the gene matches: 5. Germline CDR1 DFQATT, CDR2 SNEGSKA (reference sequence). CDR3 size: 14 residues.

Details on this clone: The CDR3 end lies 3 residues beyond the end of the read and is filled in from the germline J gene. This rearrangement joins TRBV29-1 to TRBJ2-1, with D maybe TRBD2 (6 bases). Germline V CDR1 and CDR2: SQVTM, ANQGSEA. The CDR3 runs 13 residues. With 5 bases removed from V and 1 base from J, the gap between germline ends came to 9 bases. CDR3 sequence: CSVRRDSYNEQFF. The covered CDR3 bases are TGCAGCGTTCGGCGGGATTCCTACAATGAG.

With respect to this clone: The CDR3 end lies 3 residues beyond the end of the read and is filled in from the germline J gene. The gene calls are TRBV13 and TRBJ2-3; D gene unclear. Germline CDR1 reads PRHDT; CDR2 reads FYEKMQ (reference sequence). The CDR3 totals 15 residues. Trimming took off 3 bases at V and 0 bases at J, with 10 bases between the two ends. The part of the CDR3 DNA that was read is TGTGCCAGCAGCTTTCTTGAGAGGAGCACAGATACG. Translation: CASSFLERSTDT. The complete CDR3 reads CASSFLERSTDTQYF.

CDR3 DNA, as far as it was read: TGTGCCGGATCCAGACAGGGGGCAGTCCTCTACAATGAG. It encodes CAGSRQGAVLYNE. The whole CDR3 reads CAGSRQGAVLYNEQFF. V gene TRBV19 combines with J gene TRBJ2-1, with 10 nucleotides matching TRBD1. The read terminates 3 residues ahead of where the CDR3 ends, so the germline J gene completes it. Trimming removed 11 bases from V and 3 bases from J; junction bases left unmatched: 13. The CDR3 totals 16 residues. Germline values: CDR1 LNHDA, CDR2 SQIVND (reference sequence).

As for this clone: The read terminates 3 residues ahead of where the CDR3 ends, so the germline J gene completes it. The J gene is TRBJ2-2, the V gene TRBV5-1, with 7 bases matching TRBD1. The CDR3 spans 14 residues. CDR1 is SGHRS and CDR2 is YFSETQ in the germline V gene. The ends lost 6 bases at V and 6 bases at J; junction bases unmatched: 8. CDR3 residues: CASILSTGAGELFF. CDR3 DNA, as far as it was read: TGCGCCAGCATCTTATCCACAGGGGCCGGGGAG.